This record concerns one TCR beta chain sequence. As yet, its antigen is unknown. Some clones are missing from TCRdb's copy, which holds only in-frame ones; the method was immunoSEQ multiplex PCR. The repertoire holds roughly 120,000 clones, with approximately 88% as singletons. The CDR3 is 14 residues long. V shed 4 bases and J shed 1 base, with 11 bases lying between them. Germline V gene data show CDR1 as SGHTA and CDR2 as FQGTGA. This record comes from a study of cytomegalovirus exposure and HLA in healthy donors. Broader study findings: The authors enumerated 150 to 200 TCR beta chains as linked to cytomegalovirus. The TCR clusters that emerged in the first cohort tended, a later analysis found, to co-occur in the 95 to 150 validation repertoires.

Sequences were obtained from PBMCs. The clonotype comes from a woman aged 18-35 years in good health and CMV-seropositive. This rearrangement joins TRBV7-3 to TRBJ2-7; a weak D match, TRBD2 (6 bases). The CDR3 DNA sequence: TGTGCCAGCAGCTCCGGCGGGACTTCCTACGAGCAGTACTTC. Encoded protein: CASSSGGTSYEQYF.